A single TCR beta chain is shown here with its context. The target antigen is unknown. This entry comes from a study of T cell repertoires in cytomegalovirus infection. Study-level points and caveats: HLA-C-restricted CMV clonotypes gave the most frequent clonotype in two of eight donors. The study identified carriers of CMV plus the relevant HLA from cumulative public TCR beta family frequency.

CDR3 size: 17 residues. Germline V gene data show CDR1 as MDHEN and CDR2 as SYDVKM. V gave up 8 bases and J gave up 6 bases; unmatched junction bases: 15. One entry per CDR3 protein results from TCRdb running MiXCR on the reads. Of 200,000 to 250,000 distinct CDR3 sequences listed, 12% were seen once; the top ten hold approximately 1.8%. The sample comprised PBMCs. This TCR derives from a human donor in good health (CMV status not recorded). Some clones in this sample may be carry-over from other donors' samples. The genes are TRBV28 and TRBJ1-6, with 8 bases that match TRBD1. The CDR3 is CASYDLTGGGLNSPLHF. The CDR3 DNA is TGTGCCAGCTACGACCTTACAGGGGGAGGGCTTAATTCACCCCTCCACTTT.